The next 30 T cell receptor beta chains were all read from a single sample in a study of T-cell memory formation after mild COVID-19. Via MiXCR, TCRdb re-called the 5' RACE reads, giving one row per CDR3 protein. Seen here are under 300,000 distinct CDR3 sequences, roughly 17% observed once, and the top ten hold about a fifth. Specimen: PBMCs or a T cell subset sorted from them (not recorded which). The origin of the receptors is a man between 18 and 29 years old who had mild COVID-19 (a few samples of this study predate the infection). Cell type and time point are not known.

This clonotype was seen a few times. The rearrangement links TRBV6-2 or TRBV6-3 to TRBJ2-1, with 7 bases lining up with TRBD2. Germline CDR1 MNHEY, CDR2 SVGEGT. J gave up 10 bases and V 5 bases, and 5 bases lay outside the gene matches. The CDR3 consists of 12 residues. CDR3 nucleotide sequence: TGTGCCAGCAGTCGACTAGCAGGGGAGCAGTTCTTC. Its translation: CASSRLAGEQFF.

This clonotype has only a few counts. The chain carries TRBV6-1 and TRBJ2-5; no firm D call. V was cut by 0 bases and J by 4 bases, with 12 bases left in between. CDR3 size: 15 residues. CDR1 is MNHNS and CDR2 is SASEGT in the germline V gene. The CDR3 reads CASSEALVKLETQYF. The CDR3, as DNA: TGTGCCAGCAGTGAAGCGCTTGTGAAATTAGAGACCCAGTACTTC.

V usage is TRBV6-2 or TRBV6-3 and J usage is TRBJ2-6; 10 bases map to TRBD1. Trimming at V came to 6 bases and at J to 0 bases, leaving 11 bases not matched to a gene. The CDR3 has 19 residues. Germline V gene sequence: CDR1 MNHEY, CDR2 SVGEGT. The chain's CDR3 is CASSQFGTGVHSGANVLTF. For the CDR3, the DNA is TGTGCCAGCAGCCAATTCGGGACAGGGGTACACTCTGGGGCCAACGTCCTGACTTTC.

This clonotype was detected only once. The V and J genes are TRBV10-3 and TRBJ2-7; 9 bases match TRBD1. Per the germline V gene, CDR1 is ENHRY and CDR2 is SYGVKD. The CDR3 contains 15 residues. V was pared by 6 bases and J by 0 bases, with 6 bases of the junction left unmatched. The CDR3 coding sequence is TGTGCCATCAGCACGGGACAGGGAGACTCCTACGAGCAGTACTTC. This gives the protein CAISTGQGDSYEQYF.

The rearrangement joins TRBV5-6 to TRBJ2-7; TRBD1 might be the D (5 bases). Germline lookup yields CDR1 SGHDT and CDR2 YYEEEE. V lost 3 bases to trimming and J lost 6 bases, with 10 bases between them. There are 12 residues in the CDR3. The CDR3 DNA is TGTGCCAGCAGCTCATACAGGACCGAGCAGTACGTC. Translated, it gives CASSSYRTEQYV.

This clonotype has a handful of counts. The rearrangement uses TRBV9 and TRBJ2-5; a weak D match, TRBD2 (6 bases). Germline V gene sequence: CDR1 SGDLS, CDR2 YYNGEE. CDR3 size: 15 residues. V lost 0 bases, J lost 1 base, and 10 bases lay in between. DNA of the CDR3: TGTGCCAGCAGCGTAGCCGGGACTTTCCAAGAGACCCAGTACTTC. This codes for CASSVAGTFQETQYF.

Concerning this clonotype: The junction departs from the called germline gene at one end, perhaps through a read error. This chain uses TRBV15 with TRBJ2-4, with TRBD2 identical over 12 bases. CDR1 LNHNV and CDR2 YYDKDF come from the germline V gene (reference sequence). The CDR3 covers 13 residues. CDR3 in amino acids: CATSRDWSSGGDF. Written as DNA, the CDR3 is TGTGCCACCAGCAGAGATTGGTCTAGCGGGGGGGACTTC.

This chain connects TRBV7-2 to TRBJ2-5; D call uncertain. From germline, CDR1 is SGHTA and CDR2 FQGNSA. The CDR3 spans 13 residues. The V and J ends lost 5 bases and 6 bases respectively, with 13 bases between them. The CDR3 region has the DNA TGTGCCAGCAGCCAGGACCCTAAGCAGACCCAGTACTTC. Translation: CASSQDPKQTQYF. The full variable domain, completed using reference TRBV7-2 and TRBJ2-5, is GAGVSQSPSNKVTEKGKDVELRCDPISGHTALYWYRQSLGQGLEFLIYFQGNSAPDKSGLPSDRFSAERTGGSVSTLTIQRTQQEDSAVYLCASSQDPKQTQYFGPGTRLLVL.

The gene calls are TRBV29-1 and TRBJ2-1, with 9 bases fitting TRBD2. Trimming removed 3 bases from V and 8 bases from J; junction bases left unmatched: 8. There are 14 residues in the CDR3. Germline values: CDR1 SQVTM, CDR2 ANQGSEA. CDR3 sequence (DNA): TGCAGCGTTGATCTAGCGGGGCCTCGGGATGAGCAGTTCTTC. This codes for CSVDLAGPRDEQFF.

This rearrangement joins TRBV9 to TRBJ1-1, with D unclear. Per germline, CDR1 SGDLS and CDR2 YYNGEE. With 0 bases removed from V and 2 bases from J, the gap between germline ends came to 2 bases. The CDR3 runs to 12 residues. The CDR3 region is CASSVANTEAFF. CDR3 in DNA: TGTGCCAGCAGCGTAGCTAACACTGAAGCTTTCTTT.

This clonotype has only a few counts. The chain employs TRBV11-2 and TRBJ2-2, with 9 bases that match TRBD1. Germline assignment: CDR1 SGHAT and CDR2 FQNNGV. V lost 5 bases and J lost 1; bases outside the gene matches: 5. This CDR3 region has 16 residues. CDR3 nucleotide sequence: TGTGCCAGCAGCGAACAGGGGGCCCTGAACACCGGGGAGCTGTTTTTT. Its protein product is CASSEQGALNTGELFF.

The chain is built from TRBV14 and TRBJ1-1; D remains ambiguous. Germline V CDR1 and CDR2: SGHDN, FVKESK. This CDR3 region has 15 residues. Deletions cut 4 bases from V and 3 bases from J, with 15 bases between. CDR3 loop: CASSLTTSWDTEAFF. The DNA of the CDR3 is TGTGCCAGCAGCCTAACTACCTCCTGGGACACTGAAGCTTTCTTT.

This clonotype was observed many times. The chain joins TRBV9 to TRBJ2-1, with D perhaps given as TRBD1 or TRBD2 (5 bases each). Germline V gene lookup returns CDR1 SGDLS and CDR2 YYNGEE. Trimming cost V 0 bases and J 3 bases, with 16 bases left between them. This CDR3 is 17 amino acids long. Here the CDR3 reads CASSVAPGTTSYNEQFF. In DNA form, the CDR3 reads TGTGCCAGCAGCGTAGCTCCCGGGACGACCAGCTACAATGAGCAGTTCTTC.

This clonotype has more than one count but fewer than ten. The V gene is TRBV9, the J gene TRBJ1-2; 10 bases align to TRBD1. Looked up from germline, CDR1 is SGDLS and CDR2 is YYNGEE. The junction had 16 bases not matched to a gene; V was cut back by 6 bases and J by 8 bases. The CDR3 is 16 residues long. For the CDR3, the DNA is TGTGCCAGCAACCCAACCCCGGGACAGGGGTATTGGGGCTACACCTTC. It codes for CASNPTPGQGYWGYTF.

This clonotype appeared a few times. CDR3 DNA sequence: TGCAGTGCGCCGTCCGGGAACAATCAGCCCCAGCATTTT. This encodes CSAPSGNNQPQHF. This chain connects TRBV20-1 to TRBJ1-5; no clear D. Germline values: CDR1 DFQATT, CDR2 SNEGSKA (reference sequence). V lost 6 bases to trimming and J lost 3 bases, with 12 bases between them. The CDR3 covers 13 residues.

This clonotype appeared a single time. The CDR3 sequence is CASSLGQLGEQYF. The CDR3 nucleotides read TGTGCCAGCAGCTTAGGTCAACTGGGGGAGCAGTACTTC. This rearrangement joins TRBV7-2 to TRBJ2-7, with no clear D. Germline lookup yields CDR1 SGHTA and CDR2 FQGNSA. The CDR3 loop spans 13 amino acids. V was shortened by 1 base and J by 7 bases, with 11 bases between the two germline ends. The variable domain in full, with the rest retrieved from reference TRBV7-2 and TRBJ2-7, is GAGVSQSPSNKVTEKGKDVELRCDPISGHTALYWYRQSLGQGLEFLIYFQGNSAPDKSGLPSDRFSAERTGGSVSTLTIQRTQQEDSAVYLCASSLGQLGEQYFGPGTRLTVT.

The chain employs TRBV7-2 and TRBJ2-7, with 11 positions matching TRBD2. The CDR3 spans 14 residues. The J segment lost 6 bases and the V segment lost 5 bases, leaving 6 bases of the junction unmatched. Germline CDR1 reads SGHTA; CDR2 reads FQGNSA. The CDR3 bases are TGTGCCAGCAGCGCCTTTAGCGGGGGGGGCGAGCAGTACGTC. The encoded protein is CASSAFSGGGEQYV.

The chain combines TRBV5-1 with TRBJ2-5; no definite D call. The CDR3 totals 15 residues. From germline, CDR1 is SGHRS and CDR2 YFSETQ. The V gene lost 0 bases and the J gene lost 2 bases, with 11 bases spanning the gap. CDR3 amino acids: CASSLVVVRQETQYF. The CDR3 DNA reads TGCGCCAGCAGCTTGGTTGTGGTGCGGCAAGAGACCCAGTACTTC.

This clonotype was detected only a few times. The chain has TRBV15 and TRBJ2-2; perhaps D is TRBD1 or TRBD2 (6 bases each). The CDR3 extends over 15 amino acids. V was shortened by 1 base and J by 2 bases, with 8 bases between the two germline ends. CDR1 and CDR2 from the germline V gene are LNHNV and YYDKDF (reference sequence). Here the CDR3 DNA reads TGTGCCACCAGCAGAGGCGGGACAAACACCGGGGAGCTGTTTTTT. Amino acid sequence: CATSRGGTNTGELFF.

This clonotype was counted between two and nine times. The V gene is TRBV12-3 or TRBV12-4, the J gene TRBJ1-6, with TRBD1 matching over 7 bases. The V segment lost 5 bases and the J segment 7 bases; nucleotides outside the gene matches: 2. The CDR3 is 13 residues long. Here the CDR3 DNA reads TGTGCCAGCAGTGTGACAGGGAATTCACCCCTCCACTTT. Translating it yields CASSVTGNSPLHF.

This clonotype was detected only a few times. The V and J genes are TRBV12-3 or TRBV12-4 and TRBJ2-4; TRBD1 aligns across 10 bases. This CDR3 has 14 residues. Trimming took 7 bases from V and 8 from J; bases not matched to a gene: 8. The CDR3, as DNA: TGTGCCAGCAAAGTGGACAGGGGGACAGACATTCAGTACTTC. Protein product: CASKVDRGTDIQYF.

This clonotype came up many times. The chain couples TRBV7-6 to TRBJ1-6, with D perhaps matching TRBD1 (5 bases). This CDR3 spans 14 amino acids. Germline CDR1 reads SGHVS; CDR2 reads FNYEAQ. Trimming took 5 bases from V and 10 from J, leaving 15 bases between them. The CDR3 region is CASSRTLQESPLHF. The CDR3 coding sequence is TGTGCCAGCAGCCGGACCCTACAGGAGTCACCCCTCCACTTT.

This clonotype was recorded a few times. J is TRBJ2-3 and V is TRBV19; D not resolved. CDR3 size: 14 residues. The germline CDR1 and CDR2 sequences are LNHDA and SQIVND (reference sequence). The ends were cut back, 7 bases at V and 0 bases at J, with 11 bases in the middle. The CDR3 nucleotides are TGTGCCAGTAAATCGGCACCTAGCACAGATACGCAGTATTTT. Amino acids: CASKSAPSTDTQYF.

This clonotype was seen at least ten times. The chain has TRBV4-2 and TRBJ1-2; D remains unclear. Trimming took 3 bases from V and 5 from J, leaving 13 bases between them. Germline V lookup: CDR1 LGHNA, CDR2 YNFKEQ. This CDR3 comprises 14 residues. CDR3 nucleotides: TGTGCCAGCAGCCAGGGCTCTTTAGGGTATGGCTACACCTTC. Protein product: CASSQGSLGYGYTF.

V gene TRBV10-3 combines with J gene TRBJ1-1; D is uncertain. The V and J ends lost 8 bases and 3 bases respectively, with 16 bases between them. Per germline, CDR1 ENHRY and CDR2 SYGVKD. The CDR3 runs 14 residues. CDR3 amino acids: CAIRGRAPDTEAFF. The CDR3 DNA is TGTGCCATCCGAGGTAGGGCCCCGGACACTGAAGCTTTCTTT.

As to this clonotype: The junction departs from the called germline gene at one end, perhaps through a read error. The V gene is TRBV5-1, the J gene TRBJ2-2; perhaps D is TRBD1 or TRBD2 (5 bases each). CDR3 length equals 15 residues. Looked up from germline, CDR1 is SGHRS and CDR2 is YFSETQ. DNA of the CDR3: TGCGCCAGCAGCTTGGTGGAGGAAGGGACCGGGGATCTGTTTTTT. Its protein product is CASSLVEEGTGDLFF.

This clonotype has a count of ten or more. The chain employs TRBV4-3 and TRBJ2-2, with D unclear. The V and J ends lost 0 bases and 4 bases respectively, with 15 bases between them. Looked up from germline, CDR1 is LGHNA and CDR2 is YSLEER. The CDR3 length is 17 residues. The chain's CDR3 is CASSQERWQVTTGELFF. DNA of the CDR3: TGCGCCAGCAGCCAAGAACGGTGGCAGGTAACCACCGGGGAGCTGTTTTTT.

In its sample, this clonotype was seen a few times. The chain joins TRBV3-1 to TRBJ2-7; the D is unclear. Trimming stripped 2 bases from V and 5 bases from J, with 16 bases between. The CDR3 extends over 15 amino acids. The germline V gene encodes CDR1 LGHDT and CDR2 YNNKEL (reference sequence). The chain's CDR3 is CASSQSSAPYDEQYV. The CDR3 DNA sequence: TGTGCCAGCAGCCAATCGAGCGCTCCTTACGACGAGCAGTACGTC.

This clonotype has more than one count but fewer than ten. The chain links TRBV5-8 to TRBJ2-5; D gene uncertain. V was clipped by 7 bases and J by 1 base, with 11 bases between them. CDR1 and CDR2 from the germline V gene are SGHTS and YDEGEE. The CDR3 length is 13 residues. CDR3 loop: CASLFGGQETQYF. CDR3 in DNA: TGTGCCAGCCTGTTCGGCGGCCAAGAGACCCAGTACTTC.

This clonotype came up a few times. V and J are TRBV7-3 and TRBJ2-1; 12 bases agree with TRBD2. The V segment lost 5 bases and the J segment 6 bases; nucleotides outside the gene matches: 5. This CDR3 is built from 15 residues. CDR1 is SGHTA, CDR2 FQGTGA, per germline. The chain's CDR3 is CASSVLAGGGNEQFF. For the CDR3, the DNA is TGTGCCAGCAGCGTACTAGCGGGGGGTGGCAATGAGCAGTTCTTC.